This TCR beta chain was found in a study of blood T cell repertoires in COVID-19. Study at large: Italy, Spain and the United States were the sources of the convalescent and acute COVID-19 samples. In each case, the material was cDNA or gDNA derived from T cells, B-cell-depleted T cells, or PBMCs.

V dropped 5 bases and J dropped 5 bases, with 13 bases sitting between them. The CDR3 has 14 residues. Germline V gives CDR1 SGHNT, CDR2 YENEEA. The table lists this clone with a count of one. In the original workflow: Reference gene primer amplification in the assay estimated nucleated cell counts. Some clones are missing from TCRdb's copy, which holds only in-frame ones; the method was immunoSEQ multiplex PCR. V and J calls and clone size are given by that table; D and trimming were obtained from the DNA. The table lists 100,000 to 120,000 clones, 85% of them singletons. What was sequenced was peripheral blood. The sequence was obtained from a human donor in a cohort sampled during active COVID-19. V usage is TRBV11-3 and J usage is TRBJ2-1; D is ambiguous. CDR3 protein: CASSGQTPNNEQFF. The DNA of the CDR3 is TGTGCCAGCAGCGGGCAGACCCCTAACAATGAGCAGTTCTTC.